A selection of T cell receptor beta chains follows, all from one sample in a study of blood T cell repertoires in COVID-19. Some clones are missing from TCRdb's copy, which holds only in-frame ones; the method was immunoSEQ multiplex PCR. This repertoire shows about 220,000 clones, roughly 82% found once; its top ten account for about 2%. The sample was peripheral blood. The receptor source for this set is a man between 35 and 55 years old who had recovered from COVID-19. Both conserved end residues are part of each CDR3. The D gene is left open where the match is weak. Expanded clones get a size class; other rows say once, few or many, or leave the size out.

clone_size	d_call	cdr3_length	v_call	j_call	cdr3_nt	cdr3_aa
-	TRBD2	15	TRBV6-2/TRBV6-3	TRBJ2-5	TGTGCCAGCAGTTACGCGGGAGGACGCCAAGAGACCCAGTACTTC	CASSYAGGRQETQYF
-	-	13	TRBV12-3/TRBV12-4	TRBJ2-7	TGTGCCAGCAGTTTAATGAGCTCCTACGAGCAGTACTTC	CASSLMSSYEQYF
few	-	14	TRBV6-2/TRBV6-3	TRBJ1-2	TGTGCCAGCAGTTACACCCTAGGAGGTGATGGCTACACCTTC	CASSYTLGGDGYTF
-	-	16	TRBV10-3	TRBJ1-4	TGTGCCATCAGTGAGTCCCCGACAGGTTCCAATGAAAAACTGTTTTTT	CAISESPTGSNEKLFF
-	TRBD1	14	TRBV3-1/TRBV3-2	TRBJ2-1	TGTGCCAGCAGAGGGGACAGGGGGCTGAATGAGCAGTTCTTC	CASRGDRGLNEQFF
-	-	15	TRBV9	TRBJ2-5	TGTGCCAGCAGCGTAGGGGCGGGGCGCCAAGAGACCCAGTACTTC	CASSVGAGRQETQYF
-	TRBD1	15	TRBV2	TRBJ1-5	TGTGCCAGCAGTGTAACAGGGGGCTATAATCAGCCCCAGCATTTT	CASSVTGGYNQPQHF
-	TRBD2	19	TRBV19	TRBJ2-3	TGTGCCAGTAGTATCGCCCCCATGGGGAGCGGGAGTTTCCCAGATACGCAGTATTTT	CASSIAPMGSGSFPDTQYF
many	-	12	TRBV6-5	TRBJ2-7	TGTGCCGCCGGTACGGGGGAATGGGAGCAGTACTTC	CAAGTGEWEQYF
once	-	14	TRBV5-1	TRBJ1-2	TGCGCCAGCAGCTTTGGCGGTCCTTCCGATGGCTACACCTTC	CASSFGGPSDGYTF
once	TRBD1	14	TRBV6-5	TRBJ2-7	TGTGCCAGCAGACCGTCCGGACAGGGCTACGAGCAGTACTTC	CASRPSGQGYEQYF
-	-	14	TRBV6-2/TRBV6-3	TRBJ2-3	TGTGCCAGCAGTCCGACAGAAAGCACAGATACGCAGTATTTT	CASSPTESTDTQYF
-	TRBD1	15	TRBV25-1	TRBJ1-5	TGTGCCAGCAGTGGAGCAGGGGGCTCTTTTCAGCCCCAGCATTTT	CASSGAGGSFQPQHF
few	TRBD1	14	TRBV7-9	TRBJ2-2	TGTGCCAGCAGCTACAGGGGGCCTACCGGGGAGCTGTTTTTT	CASSYRGPTGELFF
-	-	13	TRBV27	TRBJ2-1	TGTGCCAGCAAACGAGAACTGAGGGATGAGCAGTTCTTC	CASKRELRDEQFF
-	-	14	TRBV23-1	TRBJ2-7	TGCGCCAGCAGTCAACAGGCTCCCTCCTACGAGCAGTACTTC	CASSQQAPSYEQYF
once	-	14	TRBV15	TRBJ1-2	TGTGCCACCAGCAGAGATCGGGCTAACTATGGCTACACCTTC	CATSRDRANYGYTF